Below, one TCR beta chain is given with its context. The DNA ends 3 residues before the CDR3 does, and the rest of the CDR3 is filled in from the germline J gene. The method was immunoSEQ multiplex PCR; TCRdb's version includes in-frame clones alone and lacks a portion of them. The repertoire table contains 30,000 to 35,000 clones. Trimming shortened V by 2 bases and J by 6 bases, and 15 bases separated the two germline ends. The CDR3 covers 15 residues. Per the germline V gene, CDR1 is SGHAT and CDR2 is FQNNGV. This specimen comes from a study of T cells in women clearing cervical HPV infection. Study summary: Case blood was drawn a median approximately 150 days after lesion detection.

The sequence derives from a woman between 18 and 70 years old with a cervical HPV16 infection that either progressed to CIN3+ or cleared (not recorded which). What was sequenced was blood buffy coat. The rearrangement uses TRBV11-2 and TRBJ2-3; D is unclear. The CDR3 DNA, read in part, is TGTGCCAGCAGCTTAATTGGGCTGGAAACCGATACG. Its translation: CASSLIGLETDT. The full-length CDR3 reads as CASSLIGLETDTQYF.